This TCR beta chain was found in a study of cytomegalovirus exposure and HLA in healthy donors. J lost 5 bases, V lost 5 bases, and 5 bases had no gene match. CDR1 and CDR2 from the germline V gene are GTSNPN and SVGIG (reference sequence). This CDR3 comprises 12 residues. PCR was performed using 60 Vbeta and 13 Jbeta primers. Sequenced by immunoSEQ multiplex PCR; TCRdb stores in-frame clones only, minus some. The table lists around 150,000 clones, roughly 81% of them singletons, with around 13% in the top ten. Source material: PBMCs. This clonotype was obtained from a woman aged 45-65 years in good health and CMV-seronegative. This chain links TRBV30 with TRBJ1-2; 7 nucleotides align to TRBD1. DNA for the CDR3: TGTGCCTGGTGGACAGGCCATTATGGCTACACCTTC. Translating gives CAWWTGHYGYTF.